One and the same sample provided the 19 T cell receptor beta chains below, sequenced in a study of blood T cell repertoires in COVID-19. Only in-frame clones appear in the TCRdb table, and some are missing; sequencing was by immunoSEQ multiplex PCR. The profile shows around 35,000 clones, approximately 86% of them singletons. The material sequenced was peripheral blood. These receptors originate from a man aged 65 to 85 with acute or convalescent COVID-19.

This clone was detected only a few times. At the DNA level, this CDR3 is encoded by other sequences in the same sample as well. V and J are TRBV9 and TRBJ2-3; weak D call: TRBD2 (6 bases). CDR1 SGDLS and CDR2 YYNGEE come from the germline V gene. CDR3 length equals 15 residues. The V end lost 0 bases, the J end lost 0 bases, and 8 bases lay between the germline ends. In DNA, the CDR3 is TGTGCCAGCAGCGTAGGTGCGGGGAGCACAGATACGCAGTATTTT. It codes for CASSVGAGSTDTQYF.

CDR3 residues: CASTAGDQPQHF. CDR3 nucleotides: TGTGCCAGCACCGCAGGGGATCAGCCCCAGCATTTT. V and J are TRBV2 and TRBJ1-5; a possible D gene is TRBD1 (6 bases). Germline V lookup: CDR1 SNHLY, CDR2 FYNNEI. The CDR3 extends over 12 amino acids. Trimming removed 7 bases at V and 5 bases at J, with 9 bases between.

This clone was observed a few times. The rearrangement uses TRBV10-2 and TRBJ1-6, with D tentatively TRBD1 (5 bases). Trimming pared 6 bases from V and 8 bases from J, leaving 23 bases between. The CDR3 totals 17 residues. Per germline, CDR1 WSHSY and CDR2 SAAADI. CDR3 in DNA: TGCGCCAGCAGAGAGGGATCCAGGGCCCGAAGTGATTCACCCCTCCACTTT. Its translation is CASREGSRARSDSPLHF.

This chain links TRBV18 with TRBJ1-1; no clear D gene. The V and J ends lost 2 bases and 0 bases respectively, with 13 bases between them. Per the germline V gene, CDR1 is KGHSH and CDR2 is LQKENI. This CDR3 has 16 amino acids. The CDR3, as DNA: TGTGCCAGCTCACCAGGACTCCGTCAGGTGAACACTGAAGCTTTCTTT. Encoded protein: CASSPGLRQVNTEAFF.

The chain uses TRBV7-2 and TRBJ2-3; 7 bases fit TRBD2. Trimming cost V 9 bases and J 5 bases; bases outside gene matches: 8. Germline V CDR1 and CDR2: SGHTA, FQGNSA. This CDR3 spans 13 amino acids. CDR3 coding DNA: TGTGCCAGTACTTGGGGGGGAGAAGATACGCAGTATTTT. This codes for CASTWGGEDTQYF.

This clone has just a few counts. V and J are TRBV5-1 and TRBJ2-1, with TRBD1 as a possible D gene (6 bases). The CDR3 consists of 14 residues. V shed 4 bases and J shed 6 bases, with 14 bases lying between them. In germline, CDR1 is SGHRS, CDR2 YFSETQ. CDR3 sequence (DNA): TGCGCCAGCAGCCCCCTGGTACAGGGCAATGAGCAGTTCTTC. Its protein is CASSPLVQGNEQFF.

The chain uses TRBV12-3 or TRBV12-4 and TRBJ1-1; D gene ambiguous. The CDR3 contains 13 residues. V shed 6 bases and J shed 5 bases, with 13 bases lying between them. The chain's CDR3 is CASSHSPGTEAFF. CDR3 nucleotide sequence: TGTGCCAGCAGCCACTCCCCGGGGACTGAAGCTTTCTTT.

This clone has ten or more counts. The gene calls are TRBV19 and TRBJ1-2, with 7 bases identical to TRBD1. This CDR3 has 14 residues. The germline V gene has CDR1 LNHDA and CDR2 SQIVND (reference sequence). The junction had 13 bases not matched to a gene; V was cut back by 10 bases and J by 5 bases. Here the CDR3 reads CATKQGIGFYGYTF. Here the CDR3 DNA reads TGTGCCACAAAACAGGGGATCGGGTTTTATGGCTACACCTTC.

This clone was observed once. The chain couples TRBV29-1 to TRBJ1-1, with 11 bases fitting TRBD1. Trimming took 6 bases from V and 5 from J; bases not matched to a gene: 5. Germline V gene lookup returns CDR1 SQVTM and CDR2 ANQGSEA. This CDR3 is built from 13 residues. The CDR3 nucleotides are TGCAGCGTAGGGGACAGGGGGTGGACTGAAGCTTTCTTT. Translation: CSVGDRGWTEAFF.

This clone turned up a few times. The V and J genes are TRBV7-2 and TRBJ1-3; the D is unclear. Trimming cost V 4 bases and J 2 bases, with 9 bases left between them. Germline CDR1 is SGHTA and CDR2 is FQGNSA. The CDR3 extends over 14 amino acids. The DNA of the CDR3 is TGTGCCAGCAGCTCCAGCGCCCCTGGAAACACCATATATTTT. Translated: CASSSSAPGNTIYF.

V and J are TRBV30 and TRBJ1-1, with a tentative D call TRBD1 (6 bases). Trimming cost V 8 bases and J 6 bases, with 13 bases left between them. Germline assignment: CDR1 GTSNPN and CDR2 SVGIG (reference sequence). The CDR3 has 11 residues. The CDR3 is CAGLRGSEAFF. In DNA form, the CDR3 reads TGTGCCGGGCTCAGGGGTTCTGAAGCTTTCTTT.

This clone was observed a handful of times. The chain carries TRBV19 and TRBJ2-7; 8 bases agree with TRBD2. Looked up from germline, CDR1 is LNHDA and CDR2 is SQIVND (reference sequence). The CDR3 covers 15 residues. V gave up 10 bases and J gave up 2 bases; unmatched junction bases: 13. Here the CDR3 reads CATTISIAGTYEQYF. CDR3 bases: TGTGCCACCACGATATCGATAGCGGGAACCTACGAGCAGTACTTC.

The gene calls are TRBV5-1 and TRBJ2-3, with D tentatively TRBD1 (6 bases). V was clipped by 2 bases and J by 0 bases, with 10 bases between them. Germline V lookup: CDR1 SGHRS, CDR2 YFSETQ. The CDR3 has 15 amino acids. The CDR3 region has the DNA TGCGCCAGCAGCTTAAACACAGGGAGCACAGATACGCAGTATTTT. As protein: CASSLNTGSTDTQYF. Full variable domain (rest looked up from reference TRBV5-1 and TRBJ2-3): KAGVTQTPRYLIKTRGQQVTLSCSPISGHRSVSWYQQTPGQGLQFLFEYFSETQRNKGNFPGRFSGRQFSNSRSEMNVSTLELGDSALYLCASSLNTGSTDTQYFGPGTRLTVL.

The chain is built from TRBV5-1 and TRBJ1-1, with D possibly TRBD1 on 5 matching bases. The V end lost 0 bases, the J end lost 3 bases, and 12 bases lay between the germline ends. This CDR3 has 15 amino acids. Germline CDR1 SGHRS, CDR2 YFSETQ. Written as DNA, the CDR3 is TGCGCCAGCAGCTTGGTTTTGGGGGGAGACACTGAAGCTTTCTTT. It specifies CASSLVLGGDTEAFF.

The CDR3 protein is CASSYSGTAASYEQYF. The CDR3 coding sequence is TGTGCCAGCAGTTACTCAGGGACAGCTGCTTCCTACGAGCAGTACTTC. J is TRBJ2-7 and V is TRBV6-5; TRBD1 aligns across 7 bases. CDR3 length: 16 residues. Germline loops: CDR1 MNHEY, CDR2 SVGAGI. V lost 0 bases and J lost 1; bases outside the gene matches: 6.

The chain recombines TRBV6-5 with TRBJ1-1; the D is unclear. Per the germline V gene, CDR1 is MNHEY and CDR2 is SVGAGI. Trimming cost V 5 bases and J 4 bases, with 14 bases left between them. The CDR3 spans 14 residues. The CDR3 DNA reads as TGTGCCAGCAGTCCCTCCAACATTGGCACTGAAGCTTTCTTT. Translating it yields CASSPSNIGTEAFF.

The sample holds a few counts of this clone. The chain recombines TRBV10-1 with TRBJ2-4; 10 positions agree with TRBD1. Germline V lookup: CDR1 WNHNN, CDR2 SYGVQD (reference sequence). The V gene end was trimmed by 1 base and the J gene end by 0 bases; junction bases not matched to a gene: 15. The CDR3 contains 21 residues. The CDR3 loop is CASSELAAPRRDRGAKNIQYF. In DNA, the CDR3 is TGCGCCAGCAGTGAGTTAGCGGCCCCCCGCCGGGACAGGGGAGCCAAAAACATTCAGTACTTC.

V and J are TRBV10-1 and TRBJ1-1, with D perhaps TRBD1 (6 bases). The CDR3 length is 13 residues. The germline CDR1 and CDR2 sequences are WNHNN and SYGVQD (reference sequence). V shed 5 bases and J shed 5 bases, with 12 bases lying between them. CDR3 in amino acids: CASSRQAGTEAFF. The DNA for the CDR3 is TGCGCCAGCAGTCGACAGGCCGGGACTGAAGCTTTCTTT.

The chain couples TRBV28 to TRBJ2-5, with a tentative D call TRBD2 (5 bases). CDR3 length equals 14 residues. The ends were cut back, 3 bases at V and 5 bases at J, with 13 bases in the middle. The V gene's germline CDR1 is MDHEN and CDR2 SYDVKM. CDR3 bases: TGTGCCAGCAGTTTTTCGAGGGAGAGCGAGACCCAGTACTTC. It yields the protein CASSFSRESETQYF.